Described below is a single TCR beta chain sequence and its context. The antigen remains undetermined. This specimen belongs to a study of shared clonotypes between healthy human individuals. Points from the study as a whole: Clonotype sharing among donors was thought likely to change with sequencing depth.

The V and J ends lost 5 bases and 6 bases respectively, with 19 bases between them. The CDR3 contains 16 residues. Germline assignment: CDR1 SGHTA and CDR2 FQGTGA. Evenly divided among several immunoSEQ plates was the genomic DNA of each subset. TCRdb keeps only in-frame clones here, not all; method: immunoSEQ multiplex PCR. The table has over 950,000 clones, 77% seen once. The specimen sequenced was memory CD4+ T cells from PBMCs. Indicated subset: CD45RA-negative fraction. The chain combines TRBV7-3 with TRBJ2-2; D not certain. The TCR comes from a man between 18 and 35 years old in good health. Some clones in this sample may be carry-over from other donors' samples. The CDR3 sequence is CASSPRKLGIAGELFF. CDR3 DNA sequence: TGTGCCAGCAGCCCTCGGAAGTTAGGGATCGCCGGGGAGCTGTTTTTT.